This paragraph reports one T cell receptor (beta chain). Its cognate antigen is unknown. Its ends do not fully match the called genes, so a read error is possible. Sample treatment: approximately 9-day PBMC culture with coronavirus spike peptide pools or control peptides (ViraFEST assay). This entry comes from a study of vaccination and CD4 T cells after COVID-19. Study at large: Six males and four females, two Hispanic, made up the convalescents. The peptides that stimulated the cells were overlapping spike peptides from SARS-CoV-2, HCoV-NL63, HCoV-OC43 and HCoV-229E.

This CDR3 is built from 16 residues. CDR1 SGHNT and CDR2 YENEEA come from the germline V gene. Oncomine TCR Beta short-read sequencing was applied to DNA from cultured CD4+ T cells. In TCRdb, the PCR reads were re-called with MiXCR into one record per CDR3 protein. Among about 23,000 distinct CDR3 sequences, roughly 50% were seen once, and the ten largest hold 2.8%. V is TRBV11-3 and J is TRBJ1-1, with D possibly matching TRBD1 (6 bases). Sequencing was performed on CD4+ T cells from blood, cultured in vitro. This TCR derives from a human donor who had recovered from COVID-19. The CDR3 reads CASSLEGGAGDTEAFF. The CDR3 DNA follows: TGTGCCAGCAGCCTAGAGGGGGGCGCGGGGGACACTGAAGCTTTCTTT.